This T cell receptor (beta chain) was sequenced in a study of blood T cell repertoires in COVID-19. Study at large: PBMCs, B-cell-depleted T cells, or T cells provided the cDNA or gDNA that made up the material.

CDR3 length: 17 residues. CDR1 and CDR2 (germline): MGHRA, YSYEKL. V was clipped by 1 base and J by 7 bases, with 20 bases between them. Original processing notes: By means of reference gene primer amplification, nucleated cell counts were estimated. TCRdb's copy holds only in-frame clones and misses some; the assay was immunoSEQ multiplex PCR. D and trimming come from the DNA, and the V and J calls and clone size come from that table. Seen here are approximately 240,000 clones, roughly 80% observed once, and the top ten hold less than 6.5%. The sequence was obtained from a woman aged 60-70 years who had recovered from COVID-19. The rearrangement joins TRBV4-1 to TRBJ2-1, with D perhaps TRBD2 (6 bases). Specimen: peripheral blood. CDR3 sequence reads: CASSQGVWGGAGNEQFF. The CDR3 DNA reads TGCGCCAGCAGCCAAGGAGTTTGGGGCGGAGCGGGTAATGAGCAGTTCTTC.